This T cell receptor beta chain was recovered during a study of glioma-infiltrating T cells listed by TCRdb under 2016. Background on the whole study: Sequencing of TCR alpha- and beta-chain repertoires was performed on glioma tissue, on non-neoplastic brain tissue, and on matched peripheral blood mononuclear cells. To measure how far tissue and blood T-cell populations diverged, each tissue-infiltrating repertoire was compared against the peripheral blood repertoire of the same patient. Three low-grade glioma patients, 7 or 8 primary glioblastoma patients and three non-glioma patients contributing non-neoplastic brain tissue were included in the paired cohort.

TCR alpha and beta CDR3 regions were amplified with the iRepertoire nested amplicon-rescue multiplex PCR (arm-PCR) platform from RNA. One-step reverse transcription and amplification used about 95-450 ng of tissue mRNA or PBMC total RNA as input. Following bead purification, Illumina adapters were added by a secondary multiplex PCR, and libraries between 200 and 400 bp were gel-purified. Demultiplexing relied on internal 6-nucleotide barcodes carried by the libraries. The libraries were sequenced on an Illumina MiSeq using 2x220 or 2x250 nucleotide paired-end reads. The paper's processing steps were these. Paired reads were merged using FLASH 1.2.11 and were aligned to the GRCh37 human genome using BWA-MEM, after which TRA and TRB reads were extracted. An IMGT-derived reference of cassette sequences and CDR3 motifs, with pseudogenes included, was used for V and J assignment. Three-frame translation of reads was performed, and productive CDR3s were defined as those with a C...FGXG motif and no stop codons. Clonotypes were defined as unique combinations of V-J cassette pair and CDR3 amino acid sequence. Filtering of reads was based on Hamming distance, with the threshold set by the sequence error rate of each sample in mapped regions. TCRdb itself trimmed the public reads at Q25 with fastp, ran MiXCR and retained productive beta chains. Every entry covers one CDR3 protein and lists the most common genes and DNA from its rows. These V and J calls originate from TCRdb's pipeline instead of the authors' own analysis. The sample table shows 90,000 to 110,000 distinct CDR3 sequences, and 25% to 30% are seen once. Roughly 30% of the sample lies in the top ten.

Counted from cysteine to phenylalanine, this CDR3 has 14 amino acids. Kept here is only the CDR3 DNA, which spans 42 bases and is read in frame from base 1. At the junction V is shortened by 4 bases and J by 4 bases; bases outside the gene matches: 5. Looking up the germline V gene (reference sequence) yields CDR1 LGHDT and CDR2 YNNKEL. This clonotype appeared many times. Its antigen specificity is not known. The sample holds no much larger clone one base away, and base qualities are not on file. The paper's findings and limits, for the study overall: Group comparisons rested on small numbers: three non-neoplastic, three low-grade glioma and roughly eight glioblastoma patients. VJ-independent divergence between tissue and blood was found to be below expectation in non-neoplastic patients but above expectation in all gliomas, particularly low-grade gliomas. Only a very small number of CDR3 sequences turned up in both tissue and blood, a result put down to high CDR3 diversity combined with limited sampling.

The chain links TRBV3-1 with TRBJ2-3; TRBD2 agrees with 7 junctional bases. Specimen: glioma tissue, nonneoplastic brain tissue, or PBMCs (not recorded which). The TCR was taken from a human donor with low-grade glioma or glioblastoma, undergoing nonglioma brain surgery, or in good health (not recorded which). This receptor has the CDR3 CASSPRTRPDTQYF. DNA sequence: TGTGCCAGCAGCCCGCGGACTAGACCAGATACGCAGTATTTT.